Shown below are 9 T cell receptor beta chains from a single sample sequenced in a study of CD8+ T cells in alopecia areata. Reverse transcribed after extraction, RNA yielded cDNA as the sequencing template. This table comes from immunoSEQ multiplex PCR, and its TCRdb copy is limited to in-frame clones, with some not included. The sample gives approximately 280,000 clones, 58% of which show up once; less than 2% is in the top ten. Treatment meaning: oral pan-JAK inhibitor, 5-10 mg twice daily. The input for sequencing was CD4+ T cells sorted from blood, taken at week 24, from a patient treated with tofacitinib. The receptors originated from a human donor with alopecia areata.

V is TRBV2 and J is TRBJ1-6; D might be TRBD1 (5 bases). Trimming pared 4 bases from V and 13 bases from J, leaving 8 bases between. The length of the CDR3 is 11 residues. Germline V gene data show CDR1 as SNHLY and CDR2 as FYNNEI. CDR3 nucleotides: TGTGCCAGCAGTGGGGAGGGGCCCCTCCACTTT. Its translation: CASSGEGPLHF.

This chain links TRBV5-6 with TRBJ2-7; a possible D gene is TRBD1 (6 bases). This CDR3 is built from 14 residues. Germline assignment: CDR1 SGHDT and CDR2 YYEEEE. The V gene lost 3 bases and the J gene lost 4 bases, with 14 bases spanning the gap. This CDR3 reads CASSSRTARYEQYF. Here the CDR3 DNA reads TGTGCCAGCAGCTCCCGGACAGCTAGGTACGAGCAGTACTTC.

This clone was counted a few times. The chain links TRBV5-1 to TRBJ2-5, with TRBD1 as a possible D gene (5 bases). This CDR3 spans 16 amino acids. From germline, CDR1 is SGHRS and CDR2 YFSETQ. Trimming pared 2 bases from V and 2 bases from J, leaving 16 bases between. CDR3 DNA sequence: TGCGCCAGCAGCTTACTTTGGGCAGGGCCTCAAGAGACCCAGTACTTC. It codes for CASSLLWAGPQETQYF.

The V call is TRBV5-6, the J call TRBJ2-4; 7 bases fit TRBD1. V lost 4 bases, J lost 7 bases, and 8 bases stayed unmatched. CDR3 length equals 14 residues. The germline gives CDR1 SGHDT, CDR2 YYEEEE. The CDR3 DNA sequence: TGTGCCAGCAGCAGAACCGGGACAGAGAACATTCAGTACTTC. Protein sequence: CASSRTGTENIQYF.

The rearrangement joins TRBV5-1 to TRBJ2-2, with D possibly being TRBD2 (6 bases). This CDR3 contains 15 residues. Trimming took off 1 base at V and 5 bases at J, with 12 bases between the two ends. Germline V gene sequence: CDR1 SGHRS, CDR2 YFSETQ. CDR3 nucleotides: TGCGCCAGCAGCTTGTTAGCGGCGGAGACCGGGGAGCTGTTTTTT. Translation: CASSLLAAETGELFF. The full variable domain, with the rest looked up from reference TRBV5-1 and TRBJ2-2, is KAGVTQTPRYLIKTRGQQVTLSCSPISGHRSVSWYQQTPGQGLQFLFEYFSETQRNKGNFPGRFSGRQFSNSRSEMNVSTLELGDSALYLCASSLLAAETGELFFGEGSRLTVL.

CDR3 in amino acids: CAISDGPQPQHF. The CDR3 DNA is TGTGCCATCAGTGACGGCCCGCAGCCCCAGCATTTT. This chain joins TRBV10-3 and TRBJ1-5; no definite D call. The length of the CDR3 is 12 residues. In germline, CDR1 is ENHRY, CDR2 SYGVKD. Trimming cost V 3 bases and J 7 bases, with 7 bases left between them.

This chain links TRBV5-6 with TRBJ2-4; D gene unclear. Germline CDR1 SGHDT, CDR2 YYEEEE. This CDR3 region has 16 residues. V was trimmed by 0 bases and J by 0 bases, leaving 10 bases between them. The CDR3 spells CASSLGAGLAKNIQYF. CDR3 in DNA: TGTGCCAGCAGCTTGGGAGCAGGTCTAGCCAAAAACATTCAGTACTTC.

This clone was detected a few times. J is TRBJ2-3 and V is TRBV5-4; 7 nucleotides line up with TRBD2. The length of the CDR3 is 16 residues. Looked up from germline, CDR1 is SGHNT and CDR2 is YYREEE (reference sequence). V shed 0 bases and J 6 bases; nucleotides not matched to a gene: 10. The CDR3 DNA reads TGTGCCAGCAGCTTGGGCCCTCCTGGGAGGGGCGATACGCAGTATTTT. It codes for CASSLGPPGRGDTQYF.

The V and J genes are TRBV6-5 and TRBJ1-1; D unclear. Trimming removed 7 bases from V and 5 bases from J, with 8 bases in between. CDR3 length: 11 amino acids. Germline-derived CDR1 and CDR2 are MNHEY and SVGAGI. Here the CDR3 DNA reads TGTGCCAGCATGAAAGGGACTGAAGCTTTCTTT. Protein: CASMKGTEAFF.